This T cell receptor beta chain was identified in a study of blood T cell repertoires in COVID-19. Across the whole study: There were acute and convalescent COVID-19 samples, and they came from the United States, Italy and Spain. From T cells, B-cell-depleted T cells, or PBMCs came the material, which was cDNA or gDNA.

Per the study methods: The authors estimated nucleated cell counts from reference gene primer amplification. Here immunoSEQ multiplex PCR was the method, and the copy in TCRdb shows in-frame clones only, minus some. That table furnishes V, J and clone size, whereas the DNA furnished D and trimming. This table holds over 200,000 clones, almost 90% found once. The length of the CDR3 is 15 residues. V trimming: 3 bases; J trimming: 5 bases; junction bases outside the gene matches: 6. CDR1 is SGHVS, CDR2 FNYEAQ, per germline. V and J are TRBV7-6 and TRBJ1-1; 10 positions agree with TRBD1. The receptor was isolated from a woman in her fifties or sixties with acute or convalescent COVID-19. Sequenced sample: peripheral blood. CDR3 bases: TGTGCCAGCAGCTTGGGACAGGGGATAGGTACTGAAGCTTTCTTT. Translation gives CASSLGQGIGTEAFF.